This TCR beta chain was retrieved from a study of T cell responses to AZD1222 COVID-19 vaccine. The CDR3 loop spans 14 amino acids. In this sample, this clone turned up a few times. Measured with immunoSEQ multiplex PCR; TCRdb has only the in-frame clones, and not every one. The sample holds 100,000 to 140,000 clones, roughly 90% seen once. Sequencing was performed on peripheral blood, taken on day 0 of AZD1222 vaccination. The V and J genes are TRBV21-1 and TRBJ1-2; the D call of TRBD1 is as the table states it, not checked on the DNA. TRBV21-1 is given as a pseudogene. The origin of this receptor is an adult in good health. CDR3 in amino acids: CAKTDRASYYGYTF. The DNA of the CDR3 is TGTGCCAAGACAGACAGGGCTAGTTACTATGGCTACACCTTC.